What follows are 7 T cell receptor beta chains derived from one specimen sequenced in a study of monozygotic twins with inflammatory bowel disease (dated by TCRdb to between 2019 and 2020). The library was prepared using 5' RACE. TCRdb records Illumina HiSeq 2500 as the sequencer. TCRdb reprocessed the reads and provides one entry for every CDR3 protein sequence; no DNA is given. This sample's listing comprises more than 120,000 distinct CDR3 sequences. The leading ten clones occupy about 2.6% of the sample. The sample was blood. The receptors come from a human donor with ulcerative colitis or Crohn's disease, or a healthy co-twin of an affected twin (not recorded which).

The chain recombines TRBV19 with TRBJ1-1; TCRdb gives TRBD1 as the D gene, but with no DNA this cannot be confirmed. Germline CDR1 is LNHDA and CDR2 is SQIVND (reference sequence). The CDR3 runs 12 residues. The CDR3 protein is CASRPTGKEAFF.

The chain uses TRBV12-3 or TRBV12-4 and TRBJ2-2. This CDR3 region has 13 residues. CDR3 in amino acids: CASSSFFGGELFF.

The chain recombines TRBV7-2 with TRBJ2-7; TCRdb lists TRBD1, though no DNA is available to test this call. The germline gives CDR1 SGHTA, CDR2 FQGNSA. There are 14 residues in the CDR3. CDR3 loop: CASSLWGARDEQYF.

The CDR3 spells CASIGGLTKNIQYF. This rearrangement joins TRBV27 to TRBJ2-4. Germline CDR1 reads MNHEY; CDR2 reads SMNVEV (reference sequence). This CDR3 has 14 amino acids.

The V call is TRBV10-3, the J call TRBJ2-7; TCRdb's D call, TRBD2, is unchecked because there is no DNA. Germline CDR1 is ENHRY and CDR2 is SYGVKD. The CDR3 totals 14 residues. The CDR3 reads CAIRGTSGTYEQYF.

This CDR3 reads CSARDISGGPSSYNEQFF. The chain recombines TRBV20-1 with TRBJ2-1; TCRdb calls TRBD2, which cannot be checked without DNA. CDR1 is DFQATT and CDR2 is SNEGSKA in the germline V gene (reference sequence). This CDR3 has 18 residues.

The CDR3 loop reads CASSQRPQGGTDTQYF. The chain recombines TRBV7-3 with TRBJ2-3; TCRdb selects TRBD1, and the lack of DNA leaves this call unchecked. The germline V gene encodes CDR1 SGHTA and CDR2 FQGTGA. The CDR3 sequence is 16 residues long. The variable domain in full, completed from reference TRBV7-3 and TRBJ2-3, reads GAGVSQTPSNKVTEKGKYVELRCDPISGHTALYWYRQSLGQGPEFLIYFQGTGAADDSGLPNDRFFAVRPEGSVSTLKIQRTERGDSAVYLCASSQRPQGGTDTQYFGPGTRLTVL.